Sequencing of this T cell receptor beta chain was carried out in a study of shared clonotypes between healthy human individuals. At the level of the study: Donors had three CD4 naive, three CD4 memory, two CD8 naive and one CD8 memory plate apiece. Broader study findings: Across several donors, naive CD4 shared roughly 5.2%, naive CD8 more than 3%, memory CD4 more than 2%, memory CD8 around 0.36%. Sequencing depth was a factor that was expected to affect clonotype sharing among donors.

From germline, CDR1 is LGHNA and CDR2 YSLEER. The CDR3 has 14 residues. Trimming took 5 bases from V and 0 from J; bases not matched to a gene: 4. Positive CCR7 selection of CD45RO-negative cells yielded the naive CD8 cells, and terminally differentiated effector memory CD45RA+ cells were excluded. In the case of this clone: The antigen is undetermined.

Generated by immunoSEQ multiplex PCR, the TCRdb table keeps only in-frame clones and is missing some. There are almost 700,000 clones in the sample; about 92% occur only once, and about a quarter lies in the top ten. The sequence came from a man aged 25 to 45 in good health. Sequencing used naive CD8+ T cells sorted from blood. This chain connects TRBV4-3 to TRBJ2-7; TRBD1 matches at 7 bases. The CDR3 here is CASSKTGLSYEQYF. The CDR3 nucleotides are TGCGCCAGCAGCAAGACAGGGCTCTCCTACGAGCAGTACTTC.